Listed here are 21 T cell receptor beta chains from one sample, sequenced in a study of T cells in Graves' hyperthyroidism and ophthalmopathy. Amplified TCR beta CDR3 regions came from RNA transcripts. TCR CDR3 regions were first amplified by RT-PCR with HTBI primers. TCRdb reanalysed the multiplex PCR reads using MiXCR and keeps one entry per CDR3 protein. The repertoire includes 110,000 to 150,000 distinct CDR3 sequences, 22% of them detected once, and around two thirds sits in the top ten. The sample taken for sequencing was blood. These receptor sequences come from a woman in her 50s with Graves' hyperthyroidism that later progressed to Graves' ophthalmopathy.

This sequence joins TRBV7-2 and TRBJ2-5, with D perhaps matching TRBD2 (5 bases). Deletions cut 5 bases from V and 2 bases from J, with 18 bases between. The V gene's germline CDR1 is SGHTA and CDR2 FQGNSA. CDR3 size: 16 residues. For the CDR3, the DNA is TGTGCCAGCAGCCCCCTAGGCGGGTACAATCAAGAGACCCAGTACTTC. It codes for CASSPLGGYNQETQYF.

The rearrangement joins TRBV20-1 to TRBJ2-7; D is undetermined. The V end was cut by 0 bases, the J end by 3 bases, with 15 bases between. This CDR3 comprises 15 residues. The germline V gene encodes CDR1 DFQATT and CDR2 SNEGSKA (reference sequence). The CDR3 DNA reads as TGCAGTGCTAGAGATGAACAGACTGGGTTCTACGAGCAGTACTTC. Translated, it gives CSARDEQTGFYEQYF.

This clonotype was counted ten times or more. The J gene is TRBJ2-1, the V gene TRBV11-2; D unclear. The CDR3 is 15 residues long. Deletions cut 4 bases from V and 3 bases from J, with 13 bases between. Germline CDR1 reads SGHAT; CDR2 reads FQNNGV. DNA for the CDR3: TGTGCCAGCAGCTCCGACGTACCTGGCTACAATGAGCAGTTCTTC. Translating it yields CASSSDVPGYNEQFF.

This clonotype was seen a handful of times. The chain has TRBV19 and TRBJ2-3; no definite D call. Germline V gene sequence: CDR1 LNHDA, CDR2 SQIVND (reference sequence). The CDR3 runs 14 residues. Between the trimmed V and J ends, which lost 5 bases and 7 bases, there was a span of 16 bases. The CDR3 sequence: CASSPSSASNTQYF. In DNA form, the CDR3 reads TGTGCCAGTAGTCCTTCGTCGGCATCCAATACGCAGTATTTT.

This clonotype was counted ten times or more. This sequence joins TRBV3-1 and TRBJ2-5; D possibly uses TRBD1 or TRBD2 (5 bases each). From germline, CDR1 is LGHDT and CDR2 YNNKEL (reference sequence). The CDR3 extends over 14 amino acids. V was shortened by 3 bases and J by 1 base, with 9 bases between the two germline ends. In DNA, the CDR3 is TGTGCCAGCAGCCAGGGACGGTCCCAAGAGACCCAGTACTTC. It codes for CASSQGRSQETQYF.

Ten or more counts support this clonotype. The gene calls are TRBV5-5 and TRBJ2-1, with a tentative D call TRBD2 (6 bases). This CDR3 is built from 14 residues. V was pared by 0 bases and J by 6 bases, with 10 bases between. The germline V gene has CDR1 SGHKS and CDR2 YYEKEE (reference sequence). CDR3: CASSLVGRSNEQFF. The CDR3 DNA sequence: TGTGCCAGCAGCTTGGTCGGGAGAAGCAATGAGCAGTTCTTC.

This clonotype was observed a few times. The CDR3 DNA is TGTGCCAGCAGCCCAAAGGGGGGGGCGCGAGTAGAGACCCAGTACTTC. Its translation is CASSPKGGARVETQYF. The V and J genes are TRBV9 and TRBJ2-5, with D possibly TRBD2 on 7 matching bases. The CDR3 runs to 16 residues. Germline values: CDR1 SGDLS, CDR2 YYNGEE. Trimming removed 4 bases at V and 4 bases at J, with 20 bases between.

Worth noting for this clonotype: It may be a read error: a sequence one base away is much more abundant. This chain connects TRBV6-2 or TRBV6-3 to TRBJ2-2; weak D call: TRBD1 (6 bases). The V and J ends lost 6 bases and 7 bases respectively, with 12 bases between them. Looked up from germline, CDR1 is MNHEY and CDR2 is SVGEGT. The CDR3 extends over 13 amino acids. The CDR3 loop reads CASRDQGYGELFF. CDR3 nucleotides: TGTGCCAGCAGAGACCAGGGGTACGGGGAGCTGTTTTTT.

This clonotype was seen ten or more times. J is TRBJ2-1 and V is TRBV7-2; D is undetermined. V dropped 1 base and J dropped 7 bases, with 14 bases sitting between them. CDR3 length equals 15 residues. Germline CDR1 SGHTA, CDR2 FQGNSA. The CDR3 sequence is CASSLGSMVGNEQFF. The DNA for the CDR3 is TGTGCCAGCAGCTTAGGGAGTATGGTGGGAAATGAGCAGTTCTTC.

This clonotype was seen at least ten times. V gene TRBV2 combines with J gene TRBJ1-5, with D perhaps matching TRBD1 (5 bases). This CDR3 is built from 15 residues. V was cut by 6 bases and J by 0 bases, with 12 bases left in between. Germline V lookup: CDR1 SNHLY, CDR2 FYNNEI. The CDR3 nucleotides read TGTGCCAGCAGCGGGACGGAATATAGCAATCAGCCCCAGCATTTT. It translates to CASSGTEYSNQPQHF.

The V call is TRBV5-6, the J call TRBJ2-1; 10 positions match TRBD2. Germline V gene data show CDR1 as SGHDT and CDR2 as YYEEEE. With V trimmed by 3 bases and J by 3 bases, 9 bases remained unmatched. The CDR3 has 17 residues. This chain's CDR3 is CASSSRTSGILYNEQFF. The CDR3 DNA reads TGTGCCAGCAGCTCACGGACTAGCGGCATTCTCTACAATGAGCAGTTCTTC.

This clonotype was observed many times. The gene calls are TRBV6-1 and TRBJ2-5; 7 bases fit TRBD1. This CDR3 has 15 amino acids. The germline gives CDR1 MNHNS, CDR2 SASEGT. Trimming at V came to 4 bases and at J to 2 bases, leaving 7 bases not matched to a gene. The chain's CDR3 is CASSGRDRRQETQYF. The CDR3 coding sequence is TGTGCCAGCAGTGGCCGGGACAGAAGACAAGAGACCCAGTACTTC.

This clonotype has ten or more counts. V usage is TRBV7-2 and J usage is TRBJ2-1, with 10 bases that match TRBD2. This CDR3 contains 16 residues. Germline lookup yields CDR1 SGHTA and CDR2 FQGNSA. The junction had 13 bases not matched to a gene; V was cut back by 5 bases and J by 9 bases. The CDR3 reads CASSPSGRLAGVEQFF. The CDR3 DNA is TGTGCCAGCAGCCCGTCCGGGAGGCTAGCGGGAGTTGAGCAGTTCTTC.

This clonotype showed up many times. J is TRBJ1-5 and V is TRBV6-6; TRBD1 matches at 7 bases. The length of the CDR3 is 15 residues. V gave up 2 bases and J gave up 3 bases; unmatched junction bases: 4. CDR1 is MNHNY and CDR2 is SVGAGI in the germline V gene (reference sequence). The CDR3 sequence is CASSYATGSNQPQHF. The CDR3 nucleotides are TGTGCCAGCAGTTACGCGACAGGGTCCAATCAGCCCCAGCATTTT.

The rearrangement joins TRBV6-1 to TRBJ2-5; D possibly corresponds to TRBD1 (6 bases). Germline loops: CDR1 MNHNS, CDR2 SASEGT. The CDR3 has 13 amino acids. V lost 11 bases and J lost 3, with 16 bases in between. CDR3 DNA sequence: TGTGCCGCCCGAACCACAGGGAAAGAGACCCAGTACTTC. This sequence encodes CAARTTGKETQYF.

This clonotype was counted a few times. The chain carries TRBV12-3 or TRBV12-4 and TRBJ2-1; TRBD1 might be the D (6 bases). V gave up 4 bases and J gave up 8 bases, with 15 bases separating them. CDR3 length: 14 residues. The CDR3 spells CASSSYQGSDEQFF. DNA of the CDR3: TGTGCCAGCAGTTCCTATCAGGGGTCCGATGAGCAGTTCTTC.

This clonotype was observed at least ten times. The CDR3 region has the DNA TGTGCCAGCAGTGAAATTTGGTCGCGGAGGGAGACCCAGTACTTC. Protein sequence: CASSEIWSRRETQYF. The chain combines TRBV2 with TRBJ2-5, with D perhaps matching TRBD2 (5 bases). This CDR3 spans 15 amino acids. V was pared by 2 bases and J by 5 bases, with 15 bases between. Germline CDR1 SNHLY, CDR2 FYNNEI.

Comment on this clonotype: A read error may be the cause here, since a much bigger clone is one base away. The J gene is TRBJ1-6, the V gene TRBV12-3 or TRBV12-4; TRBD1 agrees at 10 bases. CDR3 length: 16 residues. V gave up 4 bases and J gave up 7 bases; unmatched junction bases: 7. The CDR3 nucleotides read TGTGCCAGCAGTTCTTTCCGGACAGGGGGAAATTCACCCCTCCACTTT. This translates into CASSSFRTGGNSPLHF.

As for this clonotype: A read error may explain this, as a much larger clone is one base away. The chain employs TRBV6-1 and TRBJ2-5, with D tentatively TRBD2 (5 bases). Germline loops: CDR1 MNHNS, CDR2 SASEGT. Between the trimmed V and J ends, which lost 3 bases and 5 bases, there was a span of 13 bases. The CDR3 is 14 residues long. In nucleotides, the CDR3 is TGTGCCAGCAGTGAGCCCTCTAGGGAGGAGACCCAGTACTTC. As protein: CASSEPSREETQYF.

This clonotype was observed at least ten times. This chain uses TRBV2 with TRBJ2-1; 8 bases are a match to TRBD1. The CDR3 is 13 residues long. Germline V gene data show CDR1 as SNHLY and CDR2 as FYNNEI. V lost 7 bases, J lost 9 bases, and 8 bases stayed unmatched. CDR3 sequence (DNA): TGTGCCAGCACCACCCAGGGGGCAGGTGAGCAGTTCTTC. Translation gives CASTTQGAGEQFF.

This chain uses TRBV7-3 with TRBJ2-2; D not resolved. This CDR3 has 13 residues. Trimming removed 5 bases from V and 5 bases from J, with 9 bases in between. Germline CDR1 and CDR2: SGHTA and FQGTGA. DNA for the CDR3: TGTGCCAGCAGCCAGGACGTGACCGGGGAGCTGTTTTTT. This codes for CASSQDVTGELFF.